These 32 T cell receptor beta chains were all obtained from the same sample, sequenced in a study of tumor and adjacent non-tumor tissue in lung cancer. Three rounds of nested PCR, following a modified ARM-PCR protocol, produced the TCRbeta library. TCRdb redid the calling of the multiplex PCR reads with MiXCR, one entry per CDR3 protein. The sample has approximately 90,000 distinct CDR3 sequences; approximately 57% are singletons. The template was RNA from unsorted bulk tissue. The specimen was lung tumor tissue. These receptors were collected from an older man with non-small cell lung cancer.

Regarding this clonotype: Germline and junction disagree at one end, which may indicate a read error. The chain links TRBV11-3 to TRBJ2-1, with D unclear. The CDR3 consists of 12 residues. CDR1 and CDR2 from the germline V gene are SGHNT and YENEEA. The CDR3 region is CASSSSGNEQFF. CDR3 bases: TGTGCCAGCAGCTCGTCTGGGAATGAGCAGTTCTTT.

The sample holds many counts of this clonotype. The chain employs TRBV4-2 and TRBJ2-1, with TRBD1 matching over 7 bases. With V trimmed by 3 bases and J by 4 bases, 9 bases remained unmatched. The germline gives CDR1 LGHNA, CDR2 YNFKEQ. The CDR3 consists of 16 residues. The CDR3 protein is CASSQKGQALYNEQFF. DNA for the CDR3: TGTGCCAGCAGCCAGAAAGGACAGGCTCTATACAATGAGCAGTTCTTC.

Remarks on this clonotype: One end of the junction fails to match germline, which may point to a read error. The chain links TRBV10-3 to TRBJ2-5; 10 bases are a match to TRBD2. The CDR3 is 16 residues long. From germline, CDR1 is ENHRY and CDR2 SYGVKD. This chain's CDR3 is CAISEGSGGAWETKYF. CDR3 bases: TGCGCCATCAGTGAAGGAAGCGGGGGGGCCTGGGAGACCAAGTACTTC.

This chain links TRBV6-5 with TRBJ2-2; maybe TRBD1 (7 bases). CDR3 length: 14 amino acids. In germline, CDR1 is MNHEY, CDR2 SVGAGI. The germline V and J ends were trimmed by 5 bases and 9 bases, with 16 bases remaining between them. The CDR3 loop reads CASSGQGGARELFF. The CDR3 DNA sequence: TGTGCCAGCAGTGGCCAGGGGGGCGCCAGGGAGCTGTTTTTT.

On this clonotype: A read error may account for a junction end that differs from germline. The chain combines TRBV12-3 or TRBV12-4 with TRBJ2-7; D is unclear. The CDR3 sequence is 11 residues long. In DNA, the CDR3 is TGTGCCGGCAGTACTACACGGAAGCAGTACTTC. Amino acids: CAGSTTRKQYF.

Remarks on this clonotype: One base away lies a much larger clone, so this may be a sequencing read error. Here the CDR3 reads CASSYEGYNEQFF. CDR3 coding DNA: TGTGCCAGCAGTTACGAAGGGTACAATGAGCAGTTCTTC. This sequence joins TRBV6-5 and TRBJ2-1; D uncertain. Trimming cost V 2 bases and J 4 bases, with 6 bases left between them. Germline assignment: CDR1 MNHEY and CDR2 SVGAGI. The CDR3 extends over 13 amino acids.

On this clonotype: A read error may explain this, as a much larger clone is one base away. CDR3 in DNA: TGTGCCAGCAGCCAATGGGCAGGGGGCTACAAGCAGTACTTC. It is translated as CASSQWAGGYKQYF. V and J are TRBV14 and TRBJ2-7, with 8 bases aligning to TRBD1. Germline lookup yields CDR1 SGHDN and CDR2 FVKESK. The CDR3 contains 14 residues. The whole variable domain, filled in from reference TRBV14 and TRBJ2-7, reads EAGVTQFPSHSVIEKGQTVTLRCDPISGHDNLYWYRRVMGKEIKFLLHFVKESKQDESGMPNNRFLAERTGGTYSTLKVQPAELEDSGVYFCASSQWAGGYKQYFGPGTRLTVT.

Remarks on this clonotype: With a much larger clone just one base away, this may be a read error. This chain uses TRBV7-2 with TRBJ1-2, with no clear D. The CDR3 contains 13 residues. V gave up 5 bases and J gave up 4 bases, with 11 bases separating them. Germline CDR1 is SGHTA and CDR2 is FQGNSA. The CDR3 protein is CTSSEPGGYGYTF. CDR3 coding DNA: TGTACCAGCAGCGAACCCGGAGGCTATGGCTACACCTTC.

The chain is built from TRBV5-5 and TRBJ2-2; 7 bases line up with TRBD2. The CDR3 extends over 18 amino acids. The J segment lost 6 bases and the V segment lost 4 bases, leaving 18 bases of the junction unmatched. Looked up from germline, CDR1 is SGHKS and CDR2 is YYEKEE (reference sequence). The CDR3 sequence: CASSPKGLAVTQPGELFF. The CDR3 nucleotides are TGTGCCAGCAGCCCTAAAGGGCTAGCGGTGACTCAACCCGGGGAGCTGTTTTTT.

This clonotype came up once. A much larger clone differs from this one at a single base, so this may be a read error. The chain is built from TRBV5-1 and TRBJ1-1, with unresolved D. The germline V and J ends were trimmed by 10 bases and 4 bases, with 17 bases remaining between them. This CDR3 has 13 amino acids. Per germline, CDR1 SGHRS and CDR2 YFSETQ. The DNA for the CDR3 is TGCGCCTGTCAGTATCTAGCAGGCACTGAAGCTTTCTTT. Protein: CACQYLAGTEAFF.

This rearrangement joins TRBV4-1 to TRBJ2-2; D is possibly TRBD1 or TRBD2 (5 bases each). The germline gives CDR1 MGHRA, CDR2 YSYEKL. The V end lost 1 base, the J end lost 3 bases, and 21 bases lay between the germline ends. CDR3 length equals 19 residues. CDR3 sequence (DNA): TGCGCCAGCAGCCAAGGGGTGGAGGCAGGGCGTCCGGACACCGGGGAGCTGTTTTTT. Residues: CASSQGVEAGRPDTGELFF.

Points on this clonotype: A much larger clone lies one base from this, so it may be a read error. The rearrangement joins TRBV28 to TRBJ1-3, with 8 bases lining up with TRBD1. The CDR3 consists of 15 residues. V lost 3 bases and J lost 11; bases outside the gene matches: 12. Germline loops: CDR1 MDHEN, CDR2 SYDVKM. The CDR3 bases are TGTGCCAGCAGTTTCCCCGGGACAGGAGACAAGGCCATATATTTT. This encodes CASSFPGTGDKAIYF.

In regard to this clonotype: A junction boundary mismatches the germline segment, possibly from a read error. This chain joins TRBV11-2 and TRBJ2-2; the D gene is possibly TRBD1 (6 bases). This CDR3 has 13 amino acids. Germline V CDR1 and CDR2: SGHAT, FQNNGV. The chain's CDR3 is CANSLQGPGELPF. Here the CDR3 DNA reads TGTGCCAACAGCTTACAGGGACCCGGGGAGCTGCCTTTT.

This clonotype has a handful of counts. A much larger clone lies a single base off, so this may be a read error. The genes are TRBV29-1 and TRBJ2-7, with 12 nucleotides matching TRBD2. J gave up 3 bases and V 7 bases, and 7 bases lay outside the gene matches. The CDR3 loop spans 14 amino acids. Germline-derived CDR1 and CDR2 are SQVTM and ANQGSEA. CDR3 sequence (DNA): TGCAGCGCTGCACTACTAGCGGGGGGCTACGAGCAGTACTTC. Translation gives CSAALLAGGYEQYF.

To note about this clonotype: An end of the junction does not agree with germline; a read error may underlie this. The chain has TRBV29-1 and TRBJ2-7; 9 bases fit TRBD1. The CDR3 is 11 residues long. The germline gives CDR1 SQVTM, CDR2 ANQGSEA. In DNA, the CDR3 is TGCACCGTTCGACAGGGGGACCAGCAATACTTC. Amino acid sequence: CTVRQGDQQYF.

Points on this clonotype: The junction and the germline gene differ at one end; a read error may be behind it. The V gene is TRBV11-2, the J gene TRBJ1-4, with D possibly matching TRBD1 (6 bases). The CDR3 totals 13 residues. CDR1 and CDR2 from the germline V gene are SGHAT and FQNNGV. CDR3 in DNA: TGTGCCAGCAGCTTAGGACAGGAGGGTAAACTGTTTTTC. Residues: CASSLGQEGKLFF.

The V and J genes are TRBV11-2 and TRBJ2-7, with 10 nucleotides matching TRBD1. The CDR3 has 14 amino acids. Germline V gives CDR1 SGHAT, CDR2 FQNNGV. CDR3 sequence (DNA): TGTACCAACAGCCCAAGGACAGGGGGGTACGAGCAGTACTTC. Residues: CTNSPRTGGYEQYF.

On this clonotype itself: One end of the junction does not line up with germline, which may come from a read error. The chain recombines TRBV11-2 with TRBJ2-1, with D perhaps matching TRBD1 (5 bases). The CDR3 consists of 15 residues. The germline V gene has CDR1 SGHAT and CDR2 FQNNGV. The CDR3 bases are TGTACCAGCAGCTTGGTTCTGGGGCCGTACAATGAGCAGTTCTTC. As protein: CTSSLVLGPYNEQFF.

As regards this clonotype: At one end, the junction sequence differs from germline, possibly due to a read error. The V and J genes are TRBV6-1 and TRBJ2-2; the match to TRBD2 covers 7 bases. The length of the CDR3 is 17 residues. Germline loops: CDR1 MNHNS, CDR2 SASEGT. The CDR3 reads CASSPLFGGNRTGELLF. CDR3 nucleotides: TGTGCCAGCAGTCCTCTCTTCGGGGGGAATCGCACCGGGGAGCTGTTATTT.

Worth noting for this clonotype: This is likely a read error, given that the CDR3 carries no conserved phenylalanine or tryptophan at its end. CDR3 sequence reads: CASSFSRVGAFL. CDR3 sequence (DNA): TGTGCCAGCAGCTTTTCACGGGTTGGGGCTTTCTTA. This sequence joins TRBV7-9 and TRBJ1-1; D is uncertain. The CDR3 contains 12 residues. Germline V gives CDR1 SEHNR, CDR2 FQNEAQ (reference sequence). The germline V and J ends were trimmed by 3 bases and 11 bases, with 13 bases remaining between them.

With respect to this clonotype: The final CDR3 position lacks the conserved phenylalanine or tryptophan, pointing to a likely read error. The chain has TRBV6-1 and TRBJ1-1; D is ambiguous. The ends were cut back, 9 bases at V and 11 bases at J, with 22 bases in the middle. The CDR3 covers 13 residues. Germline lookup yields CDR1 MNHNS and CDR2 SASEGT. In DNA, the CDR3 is TGTGCCAGTACCTTGAAAATGGGCATGCCGGCTTTCATT. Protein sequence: CASTLKMGMPAFI.

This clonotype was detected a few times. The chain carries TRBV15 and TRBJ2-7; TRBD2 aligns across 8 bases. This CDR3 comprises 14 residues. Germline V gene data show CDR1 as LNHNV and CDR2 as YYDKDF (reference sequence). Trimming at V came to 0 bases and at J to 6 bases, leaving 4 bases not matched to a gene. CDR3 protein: CATSRDVAGGEQYF. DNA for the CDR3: TGTGCCACCAGCAGAGACGTTGCGGGAGGCGAGCAGTACTTC.

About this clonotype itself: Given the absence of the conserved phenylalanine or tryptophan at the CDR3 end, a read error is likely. CDR3 sequence: CAWATRGYGYTL. CDR3 in DNA: TGTGCCTGGGCCACGAGGGGGTATGGCTACACCTTA. The gene calls are TRBV30 and TRBJ1-2, with a possible D match to TRBD1 (6 bases). The CDR3 runs 12 residues. The V gene's germline CDR1 is GTSNPN and CDR2 SVGIG (reference sequence). V was pared by 5 bases and J by 5 bases, with 12 bases between.

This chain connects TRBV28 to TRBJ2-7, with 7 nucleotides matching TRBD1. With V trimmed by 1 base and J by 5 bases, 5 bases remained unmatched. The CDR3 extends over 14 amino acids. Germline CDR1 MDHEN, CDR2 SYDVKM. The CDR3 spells CASSLSGTDHEQYF. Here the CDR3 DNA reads TGTGCCAGCAGTTTATCAGGGACAGATCACGAGCAGTACTTC.

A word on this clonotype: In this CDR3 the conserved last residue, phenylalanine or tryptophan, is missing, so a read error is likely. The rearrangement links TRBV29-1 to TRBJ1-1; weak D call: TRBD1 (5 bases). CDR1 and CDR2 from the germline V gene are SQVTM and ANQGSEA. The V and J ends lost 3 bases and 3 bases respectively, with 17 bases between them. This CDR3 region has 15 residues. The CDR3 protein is CSVEDPRGGYTEAFS. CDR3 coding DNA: TGCAGCGTTGAGGATCCTCGCGGGGGGTACACTGAAGCTTTCTCT.

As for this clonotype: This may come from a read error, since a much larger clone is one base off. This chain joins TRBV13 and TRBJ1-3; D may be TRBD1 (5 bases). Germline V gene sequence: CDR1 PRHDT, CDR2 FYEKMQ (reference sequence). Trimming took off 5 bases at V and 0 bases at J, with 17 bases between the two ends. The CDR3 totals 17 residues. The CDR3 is CASSPWGRVRSGNTIYF. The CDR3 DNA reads TGTGCCAGCAGCCCCTGGGGCAGAGTACGCTCTGGAAACACCATATATTTT.

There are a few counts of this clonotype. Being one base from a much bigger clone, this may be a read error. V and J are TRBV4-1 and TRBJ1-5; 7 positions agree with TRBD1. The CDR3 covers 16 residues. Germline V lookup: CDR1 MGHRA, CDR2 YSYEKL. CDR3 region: CARSQGYRGGDQPQHF. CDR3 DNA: TGCGCCCGCAGCCAAGGTTACAGGGGAGGAGATCAGCCCCAGCATTTT.

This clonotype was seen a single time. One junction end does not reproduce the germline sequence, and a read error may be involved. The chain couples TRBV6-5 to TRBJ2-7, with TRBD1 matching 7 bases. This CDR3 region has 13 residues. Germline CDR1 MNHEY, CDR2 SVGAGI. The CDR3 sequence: CASRQRDSYEHHF. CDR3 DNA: TGCGCCAGCAGGCAACGGGACAGCTACGAGCACCACTTC.

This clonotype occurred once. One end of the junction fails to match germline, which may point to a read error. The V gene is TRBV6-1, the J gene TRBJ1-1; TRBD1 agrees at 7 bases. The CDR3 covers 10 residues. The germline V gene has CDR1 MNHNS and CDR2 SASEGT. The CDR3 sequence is CANSDRAAFF. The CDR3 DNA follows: TGTGCCAACAGTGACAGGGCAGCTTTCTTT.

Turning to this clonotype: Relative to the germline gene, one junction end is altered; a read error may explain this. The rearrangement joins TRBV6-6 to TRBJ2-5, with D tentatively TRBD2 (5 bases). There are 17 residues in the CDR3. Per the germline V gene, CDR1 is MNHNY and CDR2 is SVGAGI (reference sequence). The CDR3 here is CASCYSRFDSFWETQYF. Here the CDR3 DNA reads TGTGCCAGCTGTTACTCGAGGTTTGATTCCTTTTGGGAGACTCAGTACTTC.

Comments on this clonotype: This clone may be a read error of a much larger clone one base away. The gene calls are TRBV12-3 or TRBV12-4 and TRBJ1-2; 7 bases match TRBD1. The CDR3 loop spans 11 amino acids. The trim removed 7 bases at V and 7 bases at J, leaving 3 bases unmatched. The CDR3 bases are TGTGCCAGCACTTCAGGGGGTGGCTACACCTTC. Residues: CASTSGGGYTF.

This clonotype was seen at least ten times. This CDR3 is CASSLSRPNEKLFF. The CDR3 DNA sequence: TGTGCCAGCAGTTTAAGTAGGCCTAATGAAAAACTGTTTTTT. This sequence joins TRBV12-3 or TRBV12-4 and TRBJ1-4; no reliable D call. The CDR3 is 14 residues long. V lost 2 bases and J lost 3, with 7 bases in between.